A selection of T cell receptor beta chains follows, all from one sample in a study of vaccination and CD4 T cells after COVID-19. Using its own MiXCR run on the PCR reads, TCRdb lists one record per CDR3 protein. The table lists about 10,000 distinct CDR3 sequences, roughly 63% of them singletons, with over 15% in the top ten. For these receptors, no antigen is known. The material sequenced was CD4+ T cells from blood, cultured in vitro. The receptor set was obtained from a human donor who had recovered from COVID-19. CDR3s include the opening cysteine and the closing phenylalanine or tryptophan. The D gene is left open where the match is weak. A row's size may be missing; if present it is once, few, many or a size class.

j_gene: TRBJ1-1
v_gene: TRBV4-1
abundance: once
d_gene: NA
CDR3aa: CASSRMNTEAFF
CDR3nt: TGCGCCAGCAGCCGGATGAACACTGAAGCTTTCTTT

j_gene: TRBJ2-1
v_gene: TRBV11-2
abundance: NA
d_gene: NA
CDR3aa: CASSLDGAREYEQFF
CDR3nt: TGTGCCAGCAGCTTAGATGGGGCGCGGGAATATGAGCAGTTCTTC

j_gene: TRBJ2-4
v_gene: TRBV2
abundance: once
d_gene: TRBD1
CDR3aa: CASSAGQGARNIQYF
CDR3nt: TGTGCCAGCAGTGCGGGACAGGGGGCGAGAAACATTCAGTACTTC

j_gene: TRBJ2-3
v_gene: TRBV10-3
abundance: NA
d_gene: NA
CDR3aa: CAIEKRQGGGTDTQYF
CDR3nt: TGTGCCATCGAAAAGCGGCAGGGGGGAGGCACAGATACGCAGTATTTT

j_gene: TRBJ2-5
v_gene: TRBV20-1
abundance: NA
d_gene: NA
CDR3aa: CSARGFGGRPPETQYF
CDR3nt: TGCAGTGCTAGAGGCTTCGGGGGACGGCCTCCGGAGACCCAGTACTTC

j_gene: TRBJ2-7
v_gene: TRBV24-1
abundance: few
d_gene: NA
CDR3aa: CATNTSGASSYEQYF
CDR3nt: TGTGCCACCAATACTTCCGGGGCGAGCTCCTACGAGCAGTACTTC

j_gene: TRBJ2-2
v_gene: TRBV7-2
abundance: NA
d_gene: TRBD1
CDR3aa: CASSLSQGFTGELFF
CDR3nt: TGTGCCAGCAGCCTCTCACAGGGGTTCACCGGGGAGCTGTTTTTT

j_gene: TRBJ1-2
v_gene: TRBV30
abundance: NA
d_gene: NA
CDR3aa: CASFEDGYTF
CDR3nt: TGTGCCTCTTTTGAGGATGGCTACACCTTC

j_gene: TRBJ1-6
v_gene: TRBV6-5
abundance: NA
d_gene: NA
CDR3aa: CASSYLDRINSPLHF
CDR3nt: TGTGCCAGCAGTTACCTAGACAGGATTAATTCACCCCTCCACTTT

j_gene: TRBJ1-2
v_gene: TRBV27
abundance: NA
d_gene: NA
CDR3aa: CASSQTVLNYGYTF
CDR3nt: TGTGCCAGCAGTCAGACGGTCCTTAACTATGGCTACACCTTC

j_gene: TRBJ1-2
v_gene: TRBV4-1
abundance: NA
d_gene: NA
CDR3aa: CASSQDSLRPYGYTF
CDR3nt: TGCGCCAGCAGCCAAGACAGTCTGAGGCCCTATGGCTACACCTTC

j_gene: TRBJ2-5
v_gene: TRBV20-1
abundance: NA
d_gene: TRBD2
CDR3aa: CSARDPGGPGETQYF
CDR3nt: TGCAGTGCTAGAGATCCGGGAGGGCCCGGGGAGACCCAGTACTTC

j_gene: TRBJ1-2
v_gene: TRBV7-5
abundance: once
d_gene: NA
CDR3aa: CISVPEAWTPSAGYGYTF
CDR3nt: NA

j_gene: TRBJ1-2
v_gene: TRBV11-2
abundance: NA
d_gene: NA
CDR3aa: CASSPRGGERYGYTF
CDR3nt: TGTGCCAGCAGCCCGAGAGGGGGAGAGCGGTATGGCTACACCTTC

j_gene: TRBJ2-3
v_gene: TRBV27
abundance: once
d_gene: NA
CDR3aa: CASRSVSRRAGTDTQYF
CDR3nt: TGTGCCAGCAGATCAGTTTCGCGGAGGGCGGGCACAGATACGCAGTATTTT

j_gene: TRBJ1-2
v_gene: TRBV6-1
abundance: NA
d_gene: TRBD1
CDR3aa: CASSEAGQKVYGYTF
CDR3nt: TGTGCCAGCAGTGAAGCGGGACAGAAAGTCTATGGCTACACCTTC

j_gene: TRBJ2-1
v_gene: TRBV20-1
abundance: NA
d_gene: TRBD2
CDR3aa: CSASVGRADYNEQFF
CDR3nt: TGCAGTGCTAGTGTCGGGAGGGCCGACTACAATGAGCAGTTCTTC

j_gene: TRBJ2-3
v_gene: TRBV7-2
abundance: NA
d_gene: NA
CDR3aa: CASSPDVTDTQYF
CDR3nt: TGTGCCAGCAGCCCGGACGTTACAGATACGCAGTATTTT

j_gene: TRBJ1-2
v_gene: TRBV11-2
abundance: once
d_gene: NA
CDR3aa: CASSFTGYGYTF
CDR3nt: TGTGCCAGCAGCTTCACAGGCTATGGCTACACCTTC

j_gene: TRBJ2-7
v_gene: TRBV28
abundance: NA
d_gene: NA
CDR3aa: CASSSTGISLEQYF
CDR3nt: TGTGCCAGCAGTTCCACAGGGATATCACTCGAGCAGTACTTC

j_gene: TRBJ2-1
v_gene: TRBV20-1
abundance: NA
d_gene: NA
CDR3aa: CSALEGDNEQFF
CDR3nt: TGCAGTGCCCTGGAGGGGGACAATGAGCAGTTCTTC

j_gene: TRBJ1-1
v_gene: TRBV20-1
abundance: NA
d_gene: TRBD1
CDR3aa: CSARKGPGGTEAFF
CDR3nt: TGCAGTGCTAGAAAGGGGCCAGGGGGGACTGAAGCTTTCTTT

j_gene: TRBJ1-6
v_gene: TRBV6-1
abundance: NA
d_gene: NA
CDR3aa: CASSQQGPYNSPLHF
CDR3nt: TGTGCCAGCAGCCAACAGGGTCCCTATAATTCACCCCTCCACTTT

j_gene: TRBJ2-3
v_gene: TRBV6-2/TRBV6-3
abundance: NA
d_gene: TRBD2
CDR3aa: CASSSSRTSLFTDTQYF
CDR3nt: TGTGCCAGCAGTTCTTCCCGGACTAGCCTTTTTACAGATACGCAGTATTTT

j_gene: TRBJ1-2
v_gene: TRBV6-4
abundance: NA
d_gene: NA
CDR3aa: CASSRAEGIGGYTF
CDR3nt: TGTGCCAGCAGCCGGGCGGAGGGGATTGGTGGCTACACCTTC

j_gene: TRBJ1-6
v_gene: TRBV11-3
abundance: NA
d_gene: TRBD1
CDR3aa: CASGTGTYNSPLHF
CDR3nt: TGTGCCAGCGGGACAGGGACCTATAATTCACCCCTCCACTTT

j_gene: TRBJ2-1
v_gene: TRBV20-1
abundance: NA
d_gene: TRBD2
CDR3aa: CSARDTQRGGYEQFF
CDR3nt: TGCAGTGCTAGAGATACCCAGCGGGGGGGCTATGAGCAGTTCTTC

j_gene: TRBJ2-2
v_gene: TRBV12-3/TRBV12-4
abundance: NA
d_gene: NA
CDR3aa: CASSLSGRETGELFF
CDR3nt: TGTGCCAGCAGTCTCTCGGGACGGGAGACCGGGGAGCTGTTTTTT

j_gene: TRBJ2-2
v_gene: TRBV5-1
abundance: NA
d_gene: TRBD1
CDR3aa: CASSSRQGKAGELFF
CDR3nt: TGCGCCAGCAGCAGTAGACAGGGGAAAGCCGGGGAGCTGTTTTTT

j_gene: TRBJ2-7
v_gene: TRBV27
abundance: few
d_gene: TRBD1
CDR3aa: CASSPPIPTGGYEQYF
CDR3nt: TGTGCCAGCAGTCCCCCCATACCGACAGGGGGCTACGAGCAGTACTTC

j_gene: TRBJ2-3
v_gene: TRBV7-8
abundance: NA
d_gene: TRBD1
CDR3aa: CASTTQGRSTDTQYF
CDR3nt: TGTGCCAGCACCACACAGGGGCGGTCGACAGATACGCAGTATTTT

j_gene: TRBJ1-1
v_gene: TRBV12-3/TRBV12-4
abundance: NA
d_gene: NA
CDR3aa: CASSPVLNSNTEAFF
CDR3nt: TGTGCCAGCAGTCCCGTATTGAACTCGAACACTGAAGCTTTCTTT

j_gene: TRBJ2-3
v_gene: TRBV7-2
abundance: NA
d_gene: TRBD1
CDR3aa: CASSPGQGTQYF
CDR3nt: TGTGCCAGCAGCCCCGGACAGGGTACGCAGTATTTT

j_gene: TRBJ2-5
v_gene: TRBV6-1
abundance: NA
d_gene: NA
CDR3aa: CASMVDSEGKGTQYF
CDR3nt: TGTGCCAGCATGGTTGACAGTGAGGGGAAAGGGACCCAGTACTTC

j_gene: TRBJ1-6
v_gene: TRBV6-1
abundance: NA
d_gene: NA
CDR3aa: CASRNQGLNDSPLHF
CDR3nt: TGTGCCAGCAGGAATCAGGGACTTAATGATTCACCCCTCCACTTT

j_gene: TRBJ1-2
v_gene: TRBV28
abundance: few
d_gene: NA
CDR3aa: CASRTTGSNYGYTF
CDR3nt: TGTGCCAGTCGAACAACCGGCAGCAACTATGGCTACACCTTC

j_gene: TRBJ1-4
v_gene: TRBV20-1
abundance: NA
d_gene: TRBD1
CDR3aa: CSANDRGTNEKLFF
CDR3nt: TGCAGTGCTAATGACAGGGGGACTAATGAAAAACTGTTTTTT

j_gene: TRBJ2-1
v_gene: TRBV5-1
abundance: NA
d_gene: TRBD1
CDR3aa: CASSSGQGKTEQFF
CDR3nt: TGCGCCAGCAGCTCCGGACAGGGGAAAACGGAGCAGTTCTTC

j_gene: TRBJ1-2
v_gene: TRBV5-4
abundance: once
d_gene: NA
CDR3aa: CASSPTTDYNYGYTF
CDR3nt: TGTGCCAGCAGCCCCACAACAGATTATAACTATGGCTACACCTTC

j_gene: TRBJ2-2
v_gene: TRBV20-1
abundance: few
d_gene: NA
CDR3aa: CSARIRDRTGELFF
CDR3nt: TGCAGTGCTAGGATACGGGACCGCACCGGGGAGCTGTTTTTT

j_gene: TRBJ2-7
v_gene: TRBV12-3/TRBV12-4
abundance: NA
d_gene: NA
CDR3aa: CASSSDESSPYEQYF
CDR3nt: TGTGCCAGCAGTTCTGACGAATCCTCCCCCTACGAGCAGTACTTC

j_gene: TRBJ2-2
v_gene: TRBV7-8
abundance: NA
d_gene: NA
CDR3aa: CASRSFLGNTGELFF
CDR3nt: TGTGCCAGCAGATCTTTTCTGGGGAACACCGGGGAGCTGTTTTTT

j_gene: TRBJ1-5
v_gene: TRBV11-2
abundance: NA
d_gene: TRBD1
CDR3aa: CASSWDREAPQHF
CDR3nt: TGTGCCAGCAGCTGGGACAGAGAGGCGCCCCAGCATTTT

j_gene: TRBJ1-2
v_gene: TRBV7-2
abundance: NA
d_gene: TRBD1
CDR3aa: CASSHGTGLPYGYTF
CDR3nt: TGTGCCAGCAGCCACGGGACAGGGTTACCCTATGGCTACACCTTC

j_gene: TRBJ1-1
v_gene: TRBV7-2
abundance: NA
d_gene: TRBD1
CDR3aa: CASSIGQGAMVTEAFF
CDR3nt: TGTGCCAGCAGCATTGGACAGGGGGCTATGGTCACTGAAGCTTTCTTT

j_gene: TRBJ2-2
v_gene: TRBV11-3
abundance: NA
d_gene: NA
CDR3aa: CASSQRGFGTGELFF
CDR3nt: TGTGCCAGCAGCCAGAGGGGGTTCGGCACCGGGGAGCTGTTTTTT

j_gene: TRBJ2-3
v_gene: TRBV11-2
abundance: NA
d_gene: NA
CDR3aa: CASSLGQTDTQYF
CDR3nt: TGTGCCAGCAGCTTAGGGCAAACAGATACGCAGTATTTT

j_gene: TRBJ1-1
v_gene: TRBV6-1
abundance: NA
d_gene: TRBD1
CDR3aa: CASSGQANTEAFF
CDR3nt: TGTGCCAGCAGCGGACAGGCGAACACTGAAGCTTTCTTT

j_gene: TRBJ2-5
v_gene: TRBV24-1
abundance: NA
d_gene: TRBD1
CDR3aa: CATSDSTGGRVSQYF
CDR3nt: TGTGCCACCAGTGATTCGACAGGGGGAAGAGTGTCCCAGTACTTC

j_gene: TRBJ2-3
v_gene: TRBV15
abundance: few
d_gene: NA
CDR3aa: CATSREGGTHTDTQYF
CDR3nt: TGTGCCACCAGCAGAGAGGGCGGGACACACACAGATACGCAGTATTTT